Below, one T cell receptor beta chain is given with its context. The antigen remains undetermined. 13 Jbeta primers and 60 Vbeta primers were used for the PCR. The repertoire was sequenced with immunoSEQ multiplex PCR; TCRdb's copy has only in-frame clones and lacks some. Here the sample spans roughly 97,000 clones, almost 80% being singletons. This sample was included in a study of cytomegalovirus exposure and HLA in healthy donors. Study outcomes and limitations: CMV serostatus was the only immune exposure information that was available.

Trimming removed 0 bases at V and 2 bases at J, with 11 bases between. CDR1 SGHDN and CDR2 FVKESK come from the germline V gene. This CDR3 is built from 15 residues. This sequence was found in a man aged 60 to 75 in good health and CMV-seropositive. The genes are TRBV14 and TRBJ2-7; D is perhaps TRBD2 (6 bases). The material sequenced was PBMCs. CDR3 protein: CASSQDTSWAYEQYF. The DNA for the CDR3 is TGTGCCAGCAGCCAAGACACTAGCTGGGCCTACGAGCAGTACTTC.